The 3 T cell receptor beta chains given below trace back to one sample, sequenced in a study of T cells of healthy individuals. Each CDR3 protein gets one entry after TCRdb re-called the 5' RACE reads with MiXCR. This sample carries 53,000 or so distinct CDR3 sequences, about 15% of them seen once, and the ten largest clones take 16%. The receptor source for this set is a human donor in good health.

This clonotype was seen repeatedly, ten times or more. The chain links TRBV7-2 to TRBJ1-5; no clear D. V was cut by 5 bases and J by 4 bases, with 9 bases left in between. Germline V lookup: CDR1 SGHTA, CDR2 FQGNSA. This CDR3 has 13 residues. The CDR3 loop reads CASSRAVNQPQHF. The CDR3 bases are TGTGCCAGCAGCAGGGCGGTTAATCAGCCCCAGCATTTT.

Here the CDR3 reads CASSRKTDTQYF. The DNA for the CDR3 is TGTGCCAGCAGCAGGAAAACAGATACGCAGTATTTT. J is TRBJ2-3 and V is TRBV21-1. TRBV21-1 is a documented pseudogene. The CDR3 is 12 residues long.

Comments on this clonotype: A read error is possible here, since a much larger clone lies one base away. The chain uses TRBV9 and TRBJ2-5; D perhaps matches TRBD2 (6 bases). Per the germline V gene, CDR1 is SGDLS and CDR2 is YYNGEE. This CDR3 comprises 12 residues. The CDR3 sequence: CASSLGGETKYF. The CDR3 coding sequence is TGTGCCAGCAGCCTCGGGGGAGAGACCAAGTACTTC. Full variable domain (missing parts from reference TRBV9 and TRBJ2-5): DSGVTQTPKHLITATGQRVTLRCSPRSGDLSVYWYQQSLDQGLQFLIQYYNGEERAKGNILERFSAQQFPDLHSELNLSSLELGDSALYFCASSLGGETKYFGPGTRLLVL.